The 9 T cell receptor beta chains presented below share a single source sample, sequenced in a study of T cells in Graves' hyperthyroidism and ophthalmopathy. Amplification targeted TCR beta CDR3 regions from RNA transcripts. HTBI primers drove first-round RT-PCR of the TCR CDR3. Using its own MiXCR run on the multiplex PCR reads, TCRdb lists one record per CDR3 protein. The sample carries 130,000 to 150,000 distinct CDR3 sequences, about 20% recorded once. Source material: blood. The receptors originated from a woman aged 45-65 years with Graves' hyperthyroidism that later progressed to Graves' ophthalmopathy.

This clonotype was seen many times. The CDR3 DNA reads TGCAGTGCTAGTCTTAACAAGGGAGATACGCAGTATTTT. Translated: CSASLNKGDTQYF. This rearrangement joins TRBV20-1 to TRBJ2-3, with D uncertain. This CDR3 spans 13 amino acids. V lost 3 bases to trimming and J lost 5 bases, with 12 bases between them. Germline-derived CDR1 and CDR2 are DFQATT and SNEGSKA (reference sequence).

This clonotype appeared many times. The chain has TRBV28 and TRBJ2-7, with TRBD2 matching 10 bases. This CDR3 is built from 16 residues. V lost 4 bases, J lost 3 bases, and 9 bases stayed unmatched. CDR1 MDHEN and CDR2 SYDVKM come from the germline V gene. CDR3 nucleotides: TGTGCCAGCAGTTCGGAAGGACTAGCGGCTTACTACGAGCAGTACTTC. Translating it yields CASSSEGLAAYYEQYF.

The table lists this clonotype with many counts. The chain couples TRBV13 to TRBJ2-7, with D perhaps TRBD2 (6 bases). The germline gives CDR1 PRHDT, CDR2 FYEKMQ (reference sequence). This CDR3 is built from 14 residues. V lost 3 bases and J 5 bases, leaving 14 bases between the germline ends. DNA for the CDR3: TGTGCCAGCAGCTTGTGGAAGCGGGCGGACGAGCAGTACTTC. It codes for CASSLWKRADEQYF.

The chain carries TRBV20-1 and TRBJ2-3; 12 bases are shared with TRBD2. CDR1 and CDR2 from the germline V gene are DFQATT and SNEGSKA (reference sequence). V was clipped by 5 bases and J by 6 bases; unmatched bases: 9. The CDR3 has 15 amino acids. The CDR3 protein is CSARSSGREVDTQYF. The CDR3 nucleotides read TGCAGTGCTCGGTCTAGCGGGAGGGAGGTGGATACGCAGTATTTT.

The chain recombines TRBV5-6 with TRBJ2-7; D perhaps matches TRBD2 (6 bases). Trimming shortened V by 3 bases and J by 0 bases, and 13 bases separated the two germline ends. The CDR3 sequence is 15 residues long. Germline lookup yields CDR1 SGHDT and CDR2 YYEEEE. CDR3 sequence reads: CASSSSGLSSYEQYF. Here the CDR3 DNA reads TGTGCCAGCAGCTCCTCGGGACTGAGCTCCTACGAGCAGTACTTC.

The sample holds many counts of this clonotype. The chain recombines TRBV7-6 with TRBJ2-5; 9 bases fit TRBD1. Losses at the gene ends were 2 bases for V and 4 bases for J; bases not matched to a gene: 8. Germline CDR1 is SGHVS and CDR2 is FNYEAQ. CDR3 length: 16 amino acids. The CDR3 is CASSLTGPGQGETQYF. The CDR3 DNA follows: TGTGCCAGCAGCTTAACCGGACCGGGACAGGGAGAGACCCAGTACTTC.

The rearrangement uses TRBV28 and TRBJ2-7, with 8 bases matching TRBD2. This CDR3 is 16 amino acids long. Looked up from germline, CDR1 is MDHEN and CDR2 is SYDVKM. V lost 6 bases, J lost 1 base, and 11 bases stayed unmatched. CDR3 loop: CASSLGTSSISYEQYF. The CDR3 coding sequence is TGTGCCAGCAGCTTAGGGACTAGTTCGATTTCCTACGAGCAGTACTTC.

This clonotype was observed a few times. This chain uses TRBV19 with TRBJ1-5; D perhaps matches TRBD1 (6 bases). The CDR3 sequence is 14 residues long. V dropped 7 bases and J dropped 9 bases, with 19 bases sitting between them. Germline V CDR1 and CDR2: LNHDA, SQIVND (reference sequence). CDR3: CASTPPGANGPQHF. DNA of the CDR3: TGTGCCAGTACCCCCCCGGGGGCCAACGGGCCCCAGCATTTT. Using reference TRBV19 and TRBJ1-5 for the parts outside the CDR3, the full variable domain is DGGITQSPKYLFRKEGQNVTLSCEQNLNHDAMYWYRQDPGQGLRLIYYSQIVNDFQKGDIAEGYSVSREKKESFPLTVTSAQKNPTAFYLCASTPPGANGPQHFGDGTRLSIL.

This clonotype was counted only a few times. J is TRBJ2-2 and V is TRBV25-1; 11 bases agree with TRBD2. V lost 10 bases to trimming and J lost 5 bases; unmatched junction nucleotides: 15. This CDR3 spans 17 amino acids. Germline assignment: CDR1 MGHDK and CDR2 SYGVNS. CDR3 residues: CAISGASGRSGTGELFF. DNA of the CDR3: TGTGCCATTTCAGGGGCTAGCGGGAGGTCCGGAACCGGGGAGCTGTTTTTT. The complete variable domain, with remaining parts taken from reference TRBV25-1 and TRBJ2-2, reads EADIYQTPRYLVIGTGKKITLECSQTMGHDKMYWYQQDPGMELHLIHYSYGVNSTEKGDLSSESTVSRIRTEHFPLTLESARPSHTSQYLCAISGASGRSGTGELFFGEGSRLTVL.